This T cell receptor (beta chain) was captured in a study of T cell responses to AZD1222 COVID-19 vaccine. Germline V gene sequence: CDR1 LNHDA, CDR2 SQIVND (reference sequence). V was shortened by 5 bases and J by 7 bases, with 14 bases between the two germline ends. This CDR3 has 14 residues. Notes on this clone: Its antigen is not identified.

Profiling relied on immunoSEQ multiplex PCR, and the TCRdb table lists in-frame clones only, not all of them. The repertoire holds roughly 53,000 clones, with more than 80% as singletons. Study-wide results and caveats: Regions left unmutated in variants are reportedly the target of nearly half of spike-specific TCRs. Donors skewed white British and female; clonal diversity was possibly underestimated. Dominant at 160-218 and 743-854, vaccine-associated CD4 TCRs also spanned spike. Of the AZD1222 recipients, only 5 or 6 were seropositive at baseline.

The sequenced sample was peripheral blood, obtained on day 0 of MenACWY control vaccination. V and J are TRBV19 and TRBJ1-4; the D gene is possibly TRBD1 (5 bases). This TCR came from an adult in good health. The CDR3, as DNA: TGTGCCAGTAGTGACGCAGGGCGAAGTGAAAAACTGTTTTTT. This sequence encodes CASSDAGRSEKLFF.